The text below deals with one T cell receptor (beta chain). Its target is unknown. Researchers tagged individual cDNA molecules with unique molecular identifiers. MiXCR, run by TCRdb on the 5' RACE reads, gives a single entry per CDR3 protein. The sample consists of 98,000 or so distinct CDR3 sequences, 8% to 13% of them appearing once. This record comes from a study of early T cells in non-severe SARS-CoV-2 infection. As for the study in general: Alpha and beta chains were unpaired, from unsorted whole-blood bulk RNA. Study-wide points: Reliance on VDJdb matching favored anti-spike CD8 responses; private and CD4 specificities were missed.

Germline V gene sequence: CDR1 MNHEY, CDR2 SMNVEV (reference sequence). Trimming stripped 7 bases from V and 2 bases from J, with 21 bases between. The CDR3 extends over 16 amino acids. The origin of this receptor is an adult who was a healthcare worker with PCR-confirmed SARS-CoV-2 infection or an uninfected control (not recorded which). V usage is TRBV27 and J usage is TRBJ2-7; possible D gene TRBD1, 5 bases. The sequenced material came from whole blood. The CDR3 DNA sequence: TGTGCCAGCACCGTTCCGCGGCAGGGTTTCCCCTACGAGCAGTACTTC. Residues: CASTVPRQGFPYEQYF.